The T cell receptor (beta chain) described here comes from a study of naive and memory T cell subsets. Findings and limits, study-wide: Between naive and memory subsets, TCR abundance power law exponents differed. Naive and memory repertoire findings lacked a ground truth for validation. Possibly reflecting memory cells re-expressing CD45RA, a few larger clonotypes occurred in naive repertoires, especially CD8.

V lost 5 bases, J lost 6 bases, and 11 bases lay in between. Germline V CDR1 and CDR2: SGHTA, FQGNSA. The CDR3 is 13 residues long. After CD4 positive bead selection, the CD4-negative fraction gave CD8 T cells. Four subsets defined by CD45RA and CD27 were sorted after CD3, CD4, CD8 and live/dead staining. The beta constant-region primer was an equimolar mix of two oligonucleotides covering TRBC1 and TRBC2. Four rounds of PCR amplified the ligated cDNA using nested alpha and beta constant-region primers plus SP2. TCRdb called the UMI-ligation and nested PCR reads again in MiXCR, with one record for every CDR3 protein. The table shows 150,000 or so distinct CDR3 sequences, with approximately 24% occurring only once. A note on this clonotype: Its target is not known.

The sequenced sample consisted of naive CD4+ T cells from blood. The chain is built from TRBV7-2 and TRBJ1-5; no firm D call. The clonotype originates from a human donor in good health. CDR3 loop: CASSPPDAQPQHF. In DNA, the CDR3 is TGTGCCAGCAGCCCGCCGGACGCTCAGCCCCAGCATTTT.